This TCR beta chain was captured in a study of blood T cells in healthy people across ages. Regarding the study as a whole: More naive CD4+ cells and higher diversity marked long-lived donors relative to aged donors. It was not possible, with unsorted PBMCs, to conclusively compare naive and antigen-experienced cells.

Through a sample-barcoded 5' primer and a J-beta primer mix, a second PCR was run for roughly 6 to 11 cycles. TCRdb re-called the 5' RACE reads with MiXCR, one entry per CDR3 protein. Of 550,000 to 750,000 distinct CDR3 sequences detected, under 25% appear once; the ten largest clones hold approximately 3.7%. On this clonotype: Its antigen is not known. One junction end does not reproduce the germline sequence, and a read error may be involved.

CDR1 ENHRY and CDR2 SYGVKD come from the germline V gene. The CDR3 is made up of 12 amino acids. Investigators took approximately 9.4 milliliters of peripheral blood from every donor. Sequenced input: blood. The V gene is TRBV10-3, the J gene TRBJ2-3, with 7 bases identical to TRBD1. This receptor was identified in a man between 70 and 80 years old in good health. Written as DNA, the CDR3 is TGTGCCACCAGACAGGGTTCCGATACGCGGTATTTT. This gives the protein CATRQGSDTRYF.